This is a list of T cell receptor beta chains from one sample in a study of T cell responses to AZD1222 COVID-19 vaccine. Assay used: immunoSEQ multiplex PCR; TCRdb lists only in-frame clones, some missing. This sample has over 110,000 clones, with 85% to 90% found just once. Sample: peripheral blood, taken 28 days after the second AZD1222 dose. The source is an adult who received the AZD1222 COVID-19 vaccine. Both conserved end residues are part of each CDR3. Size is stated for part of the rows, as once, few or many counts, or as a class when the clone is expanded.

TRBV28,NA,CASTGSVYGYTF
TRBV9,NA,CASSGGTSGRQIEQFF
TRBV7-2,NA,CASSPMSVGNNSPLHF
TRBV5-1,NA,CASSLGQTKNIQYF
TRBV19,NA,CASSISIQTDTQYF
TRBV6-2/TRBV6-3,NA,CASSYGGTEAFF
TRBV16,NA,CASSEISTGLQHF
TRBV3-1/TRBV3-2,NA,CASSYGLAGRPYEQFF
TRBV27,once,CATDPRETQYF
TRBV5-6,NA,CASSFGQGIATNEKLFF
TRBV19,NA,CASSWFRVPNTGELFF
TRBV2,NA,CASGGTGGGTEAFF
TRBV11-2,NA,CASSLGPGLNTDTQYF
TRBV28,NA,CASSVRPNYGYTF
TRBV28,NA,CASTRTMSSYNSPLHF
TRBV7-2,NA,CASSLDPVNEKLFF
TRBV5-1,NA,CASSLDLTQETQYF
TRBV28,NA,CASRGTNYGYTF
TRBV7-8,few,CASSLYSGVFGNTIYF
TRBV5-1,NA,CASSLDRKGNYGYTF
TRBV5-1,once,CASTVGGFNTEAFF
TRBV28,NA,CASSWPFAPTTYEQYF
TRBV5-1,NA,CASSLQPDSNQPQHF
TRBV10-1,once,CASSESRGSTGELFF
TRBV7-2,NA,CASRRDVTDTQYF
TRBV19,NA,CASSADRGGGGYTF
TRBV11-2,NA,CASSLQENTEAFF
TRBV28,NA,CASSSPDTQYF
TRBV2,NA,CASSAGPSNQPQHF
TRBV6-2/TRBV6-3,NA,CASSPREETQYF
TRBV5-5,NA,CASSLAWTTYEQYF
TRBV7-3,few,CASSLLAGDAEQFF
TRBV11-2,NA,CASSWKQGVNEKLFF
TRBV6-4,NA,CASSDTGLMVVGEQFF
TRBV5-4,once,CASSLWGGQETQYF